This T cell receptor beta chain was recovered during a study of cytomegalovirus exposure and HLA in healthy donors. Whole-study context: The roughly 120 validation repertoires matched the 500 to 750 first-cohort repertoires in platform, a later analysis reported. The study's findings and limits: A few of the chains that were CMV-associated were confirmed in vitro to be specific for CMV antigens.

Sequenced by immunoSEQ multiplex PCR; TCRdb stores in-frame clones only, minus some. The table has over 200,000 clones, less than 90% seen once. Comments on this clone: Its antigen is still unknown.

J gave up 0 bases and V 6 bases, and 8 bases lay outside the gene matches. The CDR3 sequence is 16 residues long. Per the germline V gene, CDR1 is MDHEN and CDR2 is SYDVKM. This chain joins TRBV28 and TRBJ1-5, with 7 nucleotides matching TRBD1. Sample: PBMCs. This TCR derives from a woman under 30 in good health and CMV-seronegative. The CDR3 region has the DNA TGTGCCAGCAGAACCCGGCACAGGGGTAGCAATCAGCCCCAGCATTTT. Its protein product is CASRTRHRGSNQPQHF.